What follows are 5 T cell receptor beta chains derived from one specimen sequenced in a study of beta chain features in type 1 diabetes. Investigators reverse transcribed all isolated RNA, so they sequenced expressed TCRB transcripts. Data came from immunoSEQ multiplex PCR; TCRdb stores just in-frame clones and leaves some out. The data show almost 350,000 clones, 6.5% to 10% seen once. Sequences were obtained from central memory CD4+ T cells from blood. The receptors come from a woman under 30 in good health.

This clone was found many times. The chain links TRBV7-9 to TRBJ2-3, with D unresolved. Trimming cost V 7 bases and J 0 bases, with 11 bases left between them. CDR1 and CDR2 (germline): SEHNR, FQNEAQ (reference sequence). There are 14 residues in the CDR3. The CDR3 sequence is CASTGPRSTDTQYF. DNA of the CDR3: TGTGCCAGCACCGGACCGAGAAGCACAGATACGCAGTATTTT.

The chain combines TRBV18 with TRBJ2-3; 8 bases are a match to TRBD2. The CDR3 extends over 15 amino acids. Trimming took 0 bases from V and 5 from J; bases not matched to a gene: 4. CDR1 is KGHSH and CDR2 is LQKENI in the germline V gene. CDR3 residues: CASSPPGLGGDTQYF. In DNA, the CDR3 is TGTGCCAGCTCACCACCGGGACTAGGGGGAGATACGCAGTATTTT.

This clone has more than one count but fewer than ten. The chain carries TRBV5-4 and TRBJ1-1; 7 bases fit TRBD1. The CDR3 contains 13 residues. V was pared by 4 bases and J by 6 bases, with 6 bases of the junction left unmatched. Germline V CDR1 and CDR2: SGHNT, YYREEE (reference sequence). CDR3 nucleotides: TGTGCCAGCAGCCTACAGGGGTCCGCTGAAGCTTTCTTT. It specifies CASSLQGSAEAFF.

This rearrangement joins TRBV7-2 to TRBJ2-6; D unclear. V shed 5 bases and J shed 0 bases, with 20 bases lying between them. The length of the CDR3 is 19 residues. From germline, CDR1 is SGHTA and CDR2 FQGNSA. The chain's CDR3 is CASSPNSPGPTSGANVLTF. DNA for the CDR3: TGTGCCAGCAGCCCAAATAGCCCCGGGCCAACCTCTGGGGCCAACGTCCTGACTTTC.

This clone showed up many times. The chain is built from TRBV19 and TRBJ1-2; TRBD1 is a possible D gene (5 bases). The V end lost 8 bases, the J end lost 7 bases, and 17 bases lay between the germline ends. Germline V gene sequence: CDR1 LNHDA, CDR2 SQIVND (reference sequence). The CDR3 extends over 13 amino acids. CDR3 amino acids: CASRREGVGGYTF. The CDR3 DNA sequence: TGTGCCAGTCGACGGGAAGGGGTTGGTGGCTACACCTTC.